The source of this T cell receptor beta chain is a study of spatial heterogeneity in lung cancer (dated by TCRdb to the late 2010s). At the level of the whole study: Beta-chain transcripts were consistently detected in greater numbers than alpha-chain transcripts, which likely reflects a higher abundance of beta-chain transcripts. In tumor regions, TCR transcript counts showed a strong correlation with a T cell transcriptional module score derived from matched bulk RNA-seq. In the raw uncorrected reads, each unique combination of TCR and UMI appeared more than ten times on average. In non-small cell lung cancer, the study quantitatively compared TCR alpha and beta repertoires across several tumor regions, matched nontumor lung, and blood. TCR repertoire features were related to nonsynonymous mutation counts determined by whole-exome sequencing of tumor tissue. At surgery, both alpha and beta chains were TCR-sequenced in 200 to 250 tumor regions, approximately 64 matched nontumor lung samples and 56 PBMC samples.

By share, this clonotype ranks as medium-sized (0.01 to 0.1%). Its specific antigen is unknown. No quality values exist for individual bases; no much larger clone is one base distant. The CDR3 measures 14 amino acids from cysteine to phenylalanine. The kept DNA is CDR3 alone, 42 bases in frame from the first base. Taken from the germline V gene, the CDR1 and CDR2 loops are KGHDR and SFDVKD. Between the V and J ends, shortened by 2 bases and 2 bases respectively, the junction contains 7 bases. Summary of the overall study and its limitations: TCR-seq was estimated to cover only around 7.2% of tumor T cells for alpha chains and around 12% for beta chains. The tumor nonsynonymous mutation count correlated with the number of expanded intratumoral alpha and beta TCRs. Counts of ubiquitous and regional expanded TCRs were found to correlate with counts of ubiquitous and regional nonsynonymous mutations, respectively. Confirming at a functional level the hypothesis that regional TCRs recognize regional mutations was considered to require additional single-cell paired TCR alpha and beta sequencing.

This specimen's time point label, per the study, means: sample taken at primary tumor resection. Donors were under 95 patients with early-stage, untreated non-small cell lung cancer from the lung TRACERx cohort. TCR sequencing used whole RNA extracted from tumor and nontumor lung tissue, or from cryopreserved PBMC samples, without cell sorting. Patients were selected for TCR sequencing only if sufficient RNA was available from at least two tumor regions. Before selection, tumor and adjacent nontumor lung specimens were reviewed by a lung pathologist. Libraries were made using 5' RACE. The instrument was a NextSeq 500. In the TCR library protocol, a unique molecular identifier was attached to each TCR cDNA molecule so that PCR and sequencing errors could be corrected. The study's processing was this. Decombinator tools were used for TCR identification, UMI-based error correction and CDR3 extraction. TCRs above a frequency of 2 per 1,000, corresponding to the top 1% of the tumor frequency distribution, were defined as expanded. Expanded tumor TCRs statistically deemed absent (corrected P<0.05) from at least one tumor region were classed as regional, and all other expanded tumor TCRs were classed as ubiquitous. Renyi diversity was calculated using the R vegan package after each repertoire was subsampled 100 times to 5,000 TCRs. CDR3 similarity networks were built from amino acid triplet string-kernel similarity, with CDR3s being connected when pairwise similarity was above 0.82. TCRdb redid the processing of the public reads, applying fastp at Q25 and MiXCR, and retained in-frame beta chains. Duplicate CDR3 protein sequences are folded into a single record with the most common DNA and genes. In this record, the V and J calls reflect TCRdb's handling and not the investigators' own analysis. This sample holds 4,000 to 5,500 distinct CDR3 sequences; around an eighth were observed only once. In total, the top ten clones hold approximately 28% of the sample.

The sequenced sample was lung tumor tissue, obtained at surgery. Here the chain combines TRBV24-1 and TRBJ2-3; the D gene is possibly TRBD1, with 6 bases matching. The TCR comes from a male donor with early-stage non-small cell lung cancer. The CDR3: CATSDSGATDTQYF. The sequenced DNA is TGTGCCACCAGTGATTCAGGGGCCACAGATACGCAGTATTTT.